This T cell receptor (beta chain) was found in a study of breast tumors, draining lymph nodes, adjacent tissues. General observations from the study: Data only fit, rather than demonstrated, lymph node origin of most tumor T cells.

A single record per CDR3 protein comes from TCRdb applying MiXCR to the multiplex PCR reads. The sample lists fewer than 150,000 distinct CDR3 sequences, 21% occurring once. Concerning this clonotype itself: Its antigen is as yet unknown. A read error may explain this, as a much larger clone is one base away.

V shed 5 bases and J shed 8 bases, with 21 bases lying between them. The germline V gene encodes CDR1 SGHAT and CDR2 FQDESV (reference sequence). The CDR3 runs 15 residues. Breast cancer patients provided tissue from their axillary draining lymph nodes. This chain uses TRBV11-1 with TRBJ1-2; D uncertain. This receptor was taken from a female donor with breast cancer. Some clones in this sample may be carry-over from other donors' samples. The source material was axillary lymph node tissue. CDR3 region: CASSPGIIGDLGYTF. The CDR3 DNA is TGTGCCAGCAGCCCCGGGATCATCGGTGATTTGGGCTACACCTTC.